The source of this T cell receptor beta chain is a study of cytomegalovirus exposure and HLA in healthy donors (dated by TCRdb to the late 2010s). Concerning the study at large: An earlier analysis of approximately 550 of the donors reported 250 to 300 Gb of sequence data and roughly 110 million unique TCR beta sequences from 150 million to 200 million T cells. Class I and class II HLA loci were covered by the typing at four-digit resolution. The study combined high-throughput TCR immunosequencing, statistical association of individual TCRs with disease status, and machine learning to predict cytomegalovirus infection status. Typing coverage varied by locus: roughly 620-640 donors for A, B, C, DRB1 and DQB1; about 520 for DQA1; more than 600 for DPA1; roughly 450 for DPB1. Approximately 310 gigabases of sequencing data and 70 million to 85 million unique TCR sequences were included in an early release covering several hundred HLA-typed donors. A later genetic analysis used genome-wide SNP genotypes for about three fifths of the 666 donors, treating that subset as a discovery cohort. Among 398 genotyped donors of the cohort, an average of roughly 240,000 unique TCR beta nucleotide sequences were sequenced per donor, 15% to 20% of them non-productive. The study aimed to test whether cataloging public T cell receptors could reveal signatures of past pathogen exposure. Along with the approximately 650-subject first cohort, a separate validation cohort of over 90 different subjects was used. A later analysis re-analyzed previously published TCR beta repertoires from 666 donors and added high-resolution HLA genotyping to study TCR occurrence patterns. Rather than drawing on any new phenotypic data, the later analysis identified candidate immune exposures from TCR beta sequences and the way those sequences occurred across donors. All discovery cohort repertoires had been generated using a single sequencing platform. The T cell repertoires of 666 subjects were profiled by immunosequencing and related to cytomegalovirus serostatus. In an earlier analysis of several hundred of the donors, high-throughput TCR beta sequencing was used to judge whether each TCR beta V gene segment behaved as functional or pseudogenic. Among the approximately 420 genotyped donors, approximately 82% belonged to the genetic ancestry cluster associated with self-reported Caucasian donors. About 5 DR-DQ haplotypes were handled as single units for association and clustering, since linkage in the cohort was strong. Donor age, sex, ethnicity and CMV serostatus were compiled together with the repertoire data. General conclusions and limits of the study: Correlated functional status among segregating V segments might be attributable to linkage disequilibrium, but an unknown experimental factor could not be ruled out. According to a later analysis, TCR association rates differed among HLA loci, with DRB1 alleles showing the most associated TCRs and HLA-C alleles showing the fewest. A later analysis associated 15,000 to 20,000 TCR beta sequences with specific HLA alleles at a false discovery rate of 0.05. An association between a missense DCLRE1C variant and V-gene and J-gene trimming of TCR beta chains was found in a later genetic analysis and replicated in an independent cohort. In vitro tests confirmed that a few of the cytomegalovirus-associated TCR beta chains recognize cytomegalovirus antigens. HLA typing was unavailable for some donors at each locus, so association tests used only the typed subset. The study gave a list of over 150 TCR beta chains associated with cytomegalovirus. Only TCR beta chains were sequenced in this cohort, and the absence of alpha or paired-chain data limited detectable features. Most CMV-associated TCR beta chains appeared to be HLA-restricted in a later analysis, and the HLA associations seemed to be driven largely by CMV exposure. Immune exposure information for the cohort was limited to CMV serostatus. The 87-base-pair reads could not distinguish some IMGT-functional V segments, including TRBV6-2 and TRBV6-3, so those segments were excluded. Compared with the roughly 700-donor mean, donors in an Asian-associated ancestry cluster had fewer N-insertions in productive TCRs, according to a later genetic analysis. According to a later analysis, parvovirus B19, influenza, CMV and Epstein-Barr virus appeared linked to several top co-occurrence clusters. The classifier was reported to diagnose cytomegalovirus status with high specificity and sensitivity in both the original and validation cohorts. Because counts were too low, under 20 rarely observed V segments, including chromosome 9 orphons, were left out of the earlier analysis of 587 of the donors. A cluster of highly shared sequence variants was judged likely to be a technical artifact of the sequencing pipeline. A later analysis found that HLA-associated TCR beta chains were more clonally expanded and had lower generation probabilities than equally common non-associated chains. Strong co-occurrence of HLA alleles, especially DR and DQ, made assigning TCR associations to individual alleles difficult. A further reported finding was that TCR beta sequences accurately predicted the HLA-A and HLA-B alleles for most subjects in the first cohort. According to the authors, the approach could potentially be generalized to other disease states and immunological phenotypes. Broadly in line with IMGT annotations, most TCR beta V segments showed up in productive rearrangements about 87% or about 30% of the time in an earlier analysis of 450 to 600 of the donors. Most TCR sequences were observed very rarely across donors, whereas some public TCRs were present in many individuals. Roughly uniform sequencing depth across donors was assumed in presence/absence analyses, although this assumption may not hold.

With regard to this clone: Its antigen remains unidentified.

Taken from cysteine to phenylalanine, the CDR3 has 15 residues. Of the read, only the CDR3 DNA is kept; its 45 bases are in frame from base 1. Trimmed from V: 2 bases; trimmed from J: 3 bases; junction bases lacking a gene match: 6. CDR1 and CDR2 are read off the germline V gene as LGHNA and YNFKEQ. The cohort consisted of some 730 healthy bone marrow donors. All cohort members were sampled while nominally healthy, although unrecorded immune exposures were likely present. The donor was CMV seronegative and was included in the group of under 450 seronegative cohort members. Each donor provided a peripheral blood sample, and peripheral blood mononuclear cells were used for TCR beta sequencing. Genomic DNA extraction from the blood cell samples was performed with the Qiagen DNeasy Blood Extraction Kit. Libraries came from the immunoSEQ multiplex PCR assay. A mixture of 60 forward primers for TCR Vbeta segments and 13 reverse primers for TCR Jbeta segments was used in the multiplex PCR. The CDR3 region of rearranged TCR beta genes was amplified from genomic DNA by a multiplex PCR assay. The amplified TCR beta libraries were sequenced on the Illumina HiSeq System as 87-base-pair reads. Turning to the authors' computational methods: A later analysis counted tens of millions of unique TCR beta chains across the 600 to 850 repertoires, and some 11 million of these chains were shared by at least two donors. A nearest-neighbor algorithm error-corrected the raw reads and collapsed the reads into unique sequences, merging closely related sequences to remove PCR and sequencing errors. Alignment of CDR3 sequences to IMGT reference sequences was used to assign V, D and J gene segments. Each retained sequence needed at least a six-nucleotide match to both a V gene segment and a J gene segment. A rearrangement was called productive if the CDR3 had no stop codons and remained in frame with V and J, and every other rearrangement was called non-productive. CDR3 was defined by IMGT convention, running from the second conserved V-encoded cysteine to the conserved J-encoded phenylalanine. The earlier analysis of about 620 of the donors excluded sequences that lacked an unambiguous match to a single V gene segment. In an earlier analysis of several hundred of the donors, V segments were called functional above 56.7% productive rearrangements and were called segregating when the between-donor standard deviation exceeded 5%. A statistical classification framework was built to diagnose cytomegalovirus status from the catalog of TCR beta chain sequences. A later analysis assigned V and J genes by comparing TCR nucleotide sequences with IMGT/GENE-DB human TR gene sequences. A later analysis assigned CDR3 sequences and most-parsimonious VDJ recombination scenarios with the TCRdist pipeline. In a later analysis, each TCR beta chain was defined by its CDR3 amino acid sequence together with its V-gene family, and reads without a unique V-gene family were excluded. As a way to deal with suspected cross-contamination and a sequencing artifact, a later analysis dropped hundreds of nucleotide sequences that were highly shared and had low generation probability. For each public chain, a later analysis derived a clonal expansion index from normalized ranks of inferred template counts within each repertoire. In a later analysis, generation probabilities were computed using a VDJ recombination model fitted to out-of-frame rearrangements, and the results were checked against IGoR. In a later analysis, hypergeometric tests were used to score TCR-TCR, TCR-HLA and TCR-CMV co-occurrence, with a repertoire-size bias correction applied to TCR pairs. False discovery rates were estimated in a later analysis by permuting HLA or CMV assignments 20 times. In a later analysis, co-occurring TCRs were grouped using DBSCAN, and TCRdist sequence similarity was added for clustering within HLA-allele-positive subsets. For co-occurrence clustering, repertoires with fewer than 30,000 or more than 120,000 public chains were excluded, along with about five repertoires with anomalous nucleotide sharing. The source is immuneACCESS, and TCRdb retained only in-frame sequences with V and J called. Part of the clones is not carried over; for the studies checked, unresolved V genes explain less than half of this, and the remainder is unexplained. V and J calls and clone size are given by that table; D and trimming were obtained from the DNA. The sample table records some 70,000 clones. About 0.82% of the sample comes from the top ten.

The sequencing sample was made of PBMCs. The receptor comes from a boy aged 5-17 years in good health and CMV-seronegative. The V and J segments used are TRBV4-2 and TRBJ1-1; 7 bases in the junction line up with TRBD1. This receptor carries the CDR3 CASSQFQQGHTEAFF. The nucleotide sequence is given as TGTGCCAGCAGCCAATTTCAACAGGGGCACACTGAAGCTTTCTTT.